Listed here are 9 T cell receptor beta chains from one sample, sequenced in a study of identical twins. TCRdb reanalysed the 5' RACE reads using MiXCR and keeps one entry per CDR3 protein. Here the sample spans 570,000 or so distinct CDR3 sequences, more than 9% being singletons. In addition, the sample was reused for a study of yellow fever vaccine responses in identical twins.

Sequencing was done on a sample of PBMCs. The receptor set was obtained from a woman under 30 in good health.

The V gene is TRBV2, the J gene TRBJ2-1; 11 bases fit TRBD1. Germline-derived CDR1 and CDR2 are SNHLY and FYNNEI. The J segment lost 8 bases and the V segment lost 7 bases, leaving 7 bases of the junction unmatched. CDR3 length: 14 amino acids. The DNA for the CDR3 is TGTGCCAGCAATTGGGGACAGGGGGATCATGAGCAGTTCTTC. Amino acids: CASNWGQGDHEQFF. The variable domain in full, with the rest retrieved from reference TRBV2 and TRBJ2-1, is EPEVTQTPSHQVTQMGQEVILRCVPISNHLYFYWYRQILGQKVEFLVSFYNNEISEKSEIFDDQFSVERPDGSNFTLKIRSTKLEDSAMYFCASNWGQGDHEQFFGPGTRLTVL.

In DNA, the CDR3 is TGTGCCAGCAGTTTAACAGGGGGACCGGGTAACATTCAGTACTTC. Encoded protein: CASSLTGGPGNIQYF. J is TRBJ2-4 and V is TRBV12-3 or TRBV12-4; TRBD1 matches 8 bases. V lost 2 bases and J lost 7; bases outside the gene matches: 7. The CDR3 runs to 15 residues.

The chain uses TRBV24-1 and TRBJ2-3; D may be TRBD2 (5 bases). The CDR3 is 13 residues long. Trimming left V 9 bases short and J 4 bases short, with 13 bases between. Germline CDR1 KGHDR, CDR2 SFDVKD. CDR3 amino acids: CATGPGLADTQYF. The CDR3 DNA is TGTGCCACCGGTCCGGGGTTGGCAGATACGCAGTATTTT.

The chain recombines TRBV11-3 with TRBJ2-3; D perhaps matches TRBD1 (5 bases). The V end lost 5 bases, the J end lost 2 bases, and 17 bases lay between the germline ends. The germline CDR1 and CDR2 sequences are SGHNT and YENEEA. CDR3 length equals 16 residues. DNA of the CDR3: TGTGCCAGCAGCCAATCCGTAGGGGCTCACACAGATACGCAGTATTTT. It is translated as CASSQSVGAHTDTQYF. The whole variable domain, remainder taken from reference TRBV11-3 and TRBJ2-3, is EAGVVQSPRYKIIEKKQPVAFWCNPISGHNTLYWYLQNLGQGPELLIRYENEEAVDDSQLPKDRFSAERLKGVDSTLKIQPAELGDSAVYLCASSQSVGAHTDTQYFGPGTRLTVL.

The chain carries TRBV4-2 and TRBJ1-5, with D maybe TRBD1 (5 bases). Trimming cost V 5 bases and J 1 base, with 9 bases left between them. The CDR3 loop spans 14 amino acids. Germline V gives CDR1 LGHNA, CDR2 YNFKEQ. For the CDR3, the DNA is TGTGCCAGCAGCGGACATACCAGCAATCAGCCCCAGCATTTT. It is translated as CASSGHTSNQPQHF.

This clonotype was detected many times. The chain couples TRBV5-1 to TRBJ1-1, with 11 bases lining up with TRBD1. CDR1 and CDR2 (germline): SGHRS, YFSETQ. Losses at the gene ends were 3 bases for V and 3 bases for J; bases not matched to a gene: 4. The CDR3 covers 15 residues. Here the CDR3 reads CASSSGQGAYTEAFF. The DNA for the CDR3 is TGCGCCAGCAGCTCAGGACAGGGGGCCTACACTGAAGCTTTCTTT.

The table lists this clonotype with a few counts. The V call is TRBV9, the J call TRBJ2-7; the D gene could be TRBD1 or TRBD2 (5 bases each). Germline V lookup: CDR1 SGDLS, CDR2 YYNGEE. CDR3 size: 15 residues. V was clipped by 0 bases and J by 2 bases, with 12 bases between them. The CDR3 protein is CASSVGGTETYEQYF. CDR3 sequence (DNA): TGTGCCAGCAGCGTAGGGGGGACGGAGACCTACGAGCAGTACTTC.

Many counts were recorded for this clonotype. The rearrangement links TRBV5-1 to TRBJ1-1; 7 positions agree with TRBD1. CDR1 and CDR2 (germline): SGHRS, YFSETQ. The ends lost 4 bases at V and 1 base at J; junction bases unmatched: 7. The CDR3 runs 15 residues. The DNA of the CDR3 is TGCGCCAGCAGCATACCGGGACAGCCGAACACTGAAGCTTTCTTT. Amino acids: CASSIPGQPNTEAFF.

This clonotype was detected many times. This sequence joins TRBV20-1 and TRBJ2-1; D perhaps matches TRBD2 (6 bases). V was pared by 3 bases and J by 5 bases, with 20 bases between. The length of the CDR3 is 16 residues. The germline V gene has CDR1 DFQATT and CDR2 SNEGSKA (reference sequence). The CDR3 region is CSASHGKRAGHNEQFF. The CDR3 DNA sequence: TGCAGTGCTAGTCATGGAAAGAGAGCGGGCCACAATGAGCAGTTCTTC.